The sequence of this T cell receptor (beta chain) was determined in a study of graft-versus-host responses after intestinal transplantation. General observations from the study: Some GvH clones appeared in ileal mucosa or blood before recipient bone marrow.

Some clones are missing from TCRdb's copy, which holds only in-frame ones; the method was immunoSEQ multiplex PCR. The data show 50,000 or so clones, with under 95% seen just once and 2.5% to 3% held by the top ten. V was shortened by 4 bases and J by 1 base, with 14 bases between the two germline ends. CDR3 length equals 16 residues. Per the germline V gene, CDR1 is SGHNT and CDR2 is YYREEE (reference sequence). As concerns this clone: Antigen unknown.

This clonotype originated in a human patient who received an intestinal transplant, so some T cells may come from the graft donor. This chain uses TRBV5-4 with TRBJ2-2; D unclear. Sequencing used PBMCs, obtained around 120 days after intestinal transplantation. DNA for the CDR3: TGTGCCAGCAGCCTAAGATCTGCCGGGAACACCGGGGAGCTGTTTTTT. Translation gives CASSLRSAGNTGELFF.